Listed below are T cell receptor beta chains from one sample, sequenced in a study of tumor-infiltrating lymphocytes in oesophageal squamous cell carcinoma. TCRdb independently ran MiXCR on the PCR reads; one entry per CDR3 protein. The sample holds 9,500 to 13,000 distinct CDR3 sequences; 57% are singletons and the top ten take 35%. The specimen sequenced was esophageal tumor tissue. The receptor set was obtained from a male donor with esophageal squamous cell carcinoma. The CDR3 runs from the conserved cysteine through the conserved F or W. The order of the fields is V gene, clone size, J gene, D gene, CDR3 DNA, CDR3 protein. A D gene is named only where the DNA matches it firmly. The size field is filled for only some rows; it gives once, few, many or a size class.

TRBV6-1,medium-sized,TRBJ2-2,TRBD1,TGTGCCAGCGGACAGGGGATCACCGGGGAGCTGTTTTTT,CASGQGITGELFF
TRBV7-6,-,TRBJ2-3,-,TGTGCCAGCAGCTTAGCGGGACTCACAGATACGCAGTATTTT,CASSLAGLTDTQYF
TRBV11-1,-,TRBJ2-1,-,TGTGCCAGCAGCGGAGACGGGGTTTTGGATGAGCAGTTCTTC,CASSGDGVLDEQFF
TRBV7-2,once,TRBJ2-1,-,TGTGCCAGCAGCCTCCGACAGGAGGGGAATGAGCAGTTCTTC,CASSLRQEGNEQFF
TRBV28,once,TRBJ1-5,-,TGTGCCAGCAGTGATATGGATCAGCCCCAGCATTTT,CASSDMDQPQHF
TRBV7-6,-,TRBJ2-5,TRBD2,TGTGCCAGCAGCCTCTTAGCGGGGCGCTCCCAAGAGACCCAGTACTTC,CASSLLAGRSQETQYF
TRBV7-2,-,TRBJ2-4,TRBD2,TGTGCCAGCAGCTCCCAACTAGCGGGAGAAGGTAACATTCAGTACTTC,CASSSQLAGEGNIQYF
TRBV6-2/TRBV6-3,-,TRBJ2-3,TRBD2,TGTGCCAGCAGTTACGATCGGACTAGATGGACAGATACGCAGTATTTT,CASSYDRTRWTDTQYF
TRBV5-8,-,TRBJ1-1,-,TGTGCCAGCAGCTTGGAGGCAGGGTTGAACACTGAAGCTTTCTTT,CASSLEAGLNTEAFF
TRBV4-2,many,TRBJ1-6,-,TGTGCCAGCAGCCAAGATGGCGCGGCGGCCCTCCACTTT,CASSQDGAAALHF
TRBV11-1,-,TRBJ1-6,-,TGTGCCAGCAGTCATCAGGACTATAATTCACCCCTCCACTTT,CASSHQDYNSPLHF
TRBV27,-,TRBJ1-6,-,TGTGCCAGCAGTCCACCTGGACGGACCTATAATTCACCCCTCCACTTC,CASSPPGRTYNSPLHF
TRBV6-1,-,TRBJ2-5,-,TGTGCCAGCAGTGAATTACAGGGTGCACCAGAGACCCAGTACTTC,CASSELQGAPETQYF
TRBV6-2/TRBV6-3,-,TRBJ2-5,TRBD2,TGTGCCAGCAGTTACTCGAGAGCGGGGCCGCAAGAGACCCAGTACTTC,CASSYSRAGPQETQYF
TRBV6-1,-,TRBJ1-1,TRBD1,TGTGCCAGCAGTCAACCAGGGGGGTGGAACACTGAAGCTTTCTTT,CASSQPGGWNTEAFF
TRBV4-3,-,TRBJ2-3,-,TGCGCCAGCAGCCAAGTGGGCCTCGGGGACGCGACGCAGTATTTT,CASSQVGLGDATQYF
TRBV12-3/TRBV12-4,once,TRBJ2-1,TRBD2,TGTGCCAGCAGTTCCGGGACTAGCGGTGATGAGCAGTTCTTC,CASSSGTSGDEQFF
TRBV6-6,large,TRBJ2-1,TRBD2,TGTGCCAGCAGTTACCTTGGGACTAGCGGGATAGTTCGCTCCTACAATGAGCAGTTCTTC,CASSYLGTSGIVRSYNEQFF
TRBV7-2,few,TRBJ2-1,-,TGTGCCAGCAGCTTTGTAGGAGGGTACAATGAGCAGTTCTTC,CASSFVGGYNEQFF
TRBV7-9,-,TRBJ1-1,-,TGTGCCAGCAGTCAGGACGGTTATGAAGCTTTCTTT,CASSQDGYEAFF
TRBV12-3/TRBV12-4,-,TRBJ2-7,-,TGTGCCAGCAGCCGCGGGGGACAGCACTACGAGCAGTACTTC,CASSRGGQHYEQYF
TRBV7-9,many,TRBJ2-7,-,TGTGCCAGCAGCTTAGCTAGTAGGTACGAGCAGTACTTC,CASSLASRYEQYF
TRBV12-3/TRBV12-4,-,TRBJ2-7,TRBD1,TGTGCCAGCAGTTTCGGACAGGCGACCGAGCAGTACTTC,CASSFGQATEQYF
TRBV6-1,-,TRBJ2-1,-,TGTGCCAGCAGTGAACTAGCTACCTCCTACAATGAGCAGTTCTTC,CASSELATSYNEQFF